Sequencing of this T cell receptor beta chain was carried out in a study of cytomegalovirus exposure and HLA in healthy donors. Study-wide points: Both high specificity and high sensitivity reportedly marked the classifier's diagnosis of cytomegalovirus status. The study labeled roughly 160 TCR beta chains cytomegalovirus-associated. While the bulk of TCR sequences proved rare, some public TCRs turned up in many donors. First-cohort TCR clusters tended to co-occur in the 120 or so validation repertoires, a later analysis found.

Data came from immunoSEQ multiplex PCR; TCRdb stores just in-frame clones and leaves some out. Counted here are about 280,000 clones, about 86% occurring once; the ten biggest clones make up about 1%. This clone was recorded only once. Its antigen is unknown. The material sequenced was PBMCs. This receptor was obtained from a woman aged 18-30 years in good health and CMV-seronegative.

This chain's CDR3 is CASSVQQVNQETQYF. CDR3 DNA: TGTGCCAGCAGCGTCCAACAGGTAAACCAAGAGACCCAGTACTTC. The chain employs TRBV9 and TRBJ2-5; D is possibly TRBD1 (5 bases). V was cut by 2 bases and J by 0 bases, with 11 bases left in between. Germline assignment: CDR1 SGDLS and CDR2 YYNGEE. The CDR3 extends over 15 amino acids.